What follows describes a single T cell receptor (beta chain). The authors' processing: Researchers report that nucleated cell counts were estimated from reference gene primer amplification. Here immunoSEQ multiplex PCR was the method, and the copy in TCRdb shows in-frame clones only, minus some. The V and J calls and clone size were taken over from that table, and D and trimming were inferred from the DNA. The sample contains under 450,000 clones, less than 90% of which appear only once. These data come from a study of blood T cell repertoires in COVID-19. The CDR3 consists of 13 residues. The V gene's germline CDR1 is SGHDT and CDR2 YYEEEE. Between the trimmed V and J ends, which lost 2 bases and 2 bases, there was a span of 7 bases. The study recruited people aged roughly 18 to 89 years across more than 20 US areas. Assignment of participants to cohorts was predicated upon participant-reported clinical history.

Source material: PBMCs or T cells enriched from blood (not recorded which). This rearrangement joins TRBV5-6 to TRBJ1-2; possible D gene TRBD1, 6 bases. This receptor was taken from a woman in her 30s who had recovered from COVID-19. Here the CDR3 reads CASSFTGNYGYTF. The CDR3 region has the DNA TGTGCCAGCAGCTTTACAGGGAACTATGGCTACACCTTC. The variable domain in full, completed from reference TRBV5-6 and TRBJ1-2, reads DAGVTQSPTHLIKTRGQQVTLRCSPKSGHDTVSWYQQALGQGPQFIFQYYEEEERQRGNFPDRFSGHQFPNYSSELNVNALLLGDSALYLCASSFTGNYGYTFGSGTRLTVV.